These 12 T cell receptor beta chains share one sample of origin, sequenced in a study of T cells after yellow fever vaccination. Each CDR3 protein gets one entry after TCRdb re-called the 5' RACE reads with MiXCR. The top ten hold 0.85% to 1.2% of the sample, which has under 300,000 distinct CDR3 sequences, approximately 6.8% seen once. The sequencing here drew on CD4+ T cells sorted from PBMCs, taken on the day of the yellow fever booster vaccination. The receptors were sampled from a man younger than 45 who received the YFV17D yellow fever vaccine.

Concerning this clonotype itself: At one end, the junction sequence differs from germline, possibly due to a read error. The V call is TRBV20-1, the J call TRBJ2-5, with TRBD2 matching over 12 bases. The CDR3 has 18 amino acids. In germline, CDR1 is DFQATT, CDR2 SNEGSKA (reference sequence). CDR3 nucleotide sequence: TGCTGTGCTAGGGCGACTAGCGGGAGCCGGGCCGGGATTGAGACCCAGTACTTC. Protein sequence: CCARATSGSRAGIETQYF.

This clonotype was counted only a few times. The chain recombines TRBV5-6 with TRBJ1-2; D remains unclear. The length of the CDR3 is 12 residues. Germline V gene sequence: CDR1 SGHDT, CDR2 YYEEEE. Trimming removed 0 bases at V and 8 bases at J, with 8 bases between. Here the CDR3 reads CASSLGSLGYTF. Here the CDR3 DNA reads TGTGCCAGCAGCTTGGGGAGCCTGGGCTACACCTTC.

This clonotype was seen ten or more times. The chain recombines TRBV5-1 with TRBJ2-1, with TRBD2 matching over 9 bases. CDR3 length: 15 amino acids. Germline trimming cut 2 bases from V and 7 bases from J; bases unmatched to any gene: 7. CDR1 and CDR2 from the germline V gene are SGHRS and YFSETQ. CDR3 loop: CASSFLAGQSNEQFF. For the CDR3, the DNA is TGCGCCAGCAGCTTCCTAGCGGGACAATCTAATGAGCAGTTCTTC.

This clonotype showed up just a few times. The gene calls are TRBV20-1 and TRBJ2-1; TRBD2 matches 7 bases. J lost 4 bases, V lost 0 bases, and 9 bases had no gene match. Germline V gene data show CDR1 as DFQATT and CDR2 as SNEGSKA (reference sequence). This CDR3 is 16 amino acids long. The CDR3, as DNA: TGCAGTGCTAGAGATTGGGTTAGCGGGTCTTACAATGAGCAGTTCTTC. Amino acid sequence: CSARDWVSGSYNEQFF.

The chain has TRBV10-3 and TRBJ1-2; the match to TRBD1 covers 9 bases. Unmatched junction bases numbered 7, after V lost 6 bases and J lost 5 bases. This CDR3 has 14 residues. From germline, CDR1 is ENHRY and CDR2 SYGVKD. The CDR3 bases are TGTGCCATCAGACCGGACAGGGGAGGTTATGGCTACACCTTC. Its translation is CAIRPDRGGYGYTF.

The chain links TRBV4-3 to TRBJ2-5; D remains unclear. The CDR3 is 13 residues long. Per the germline V gene, CDR1 is LGHNA and CDR2 is YSLEER. V was trimmed by 0 bases and J by 5 bases, leaving 7 bases between them. CDR3: CASSQERSETQYF. The CDR3 DNA follows: TGCGCCAGCAGCCAAGAACGATCCGAGACCCAGTACTTC.

The genes are TRBV29-1 and TRBJ1-5, with D unresolved. This CDR3 comprises 13 residues. The ends were cut back, 4 bases at V and 7 bases at J, with 14 bases in the middle. Germline assignment: CDR1 SQVTM and CDR2 ANQGSEA. The CDR3 here is CSVVPGSGQPQHF. The DNA for the CDR3 is TGCAGCGTTGTGCCGGGGTCAGGCCAGCCCCAGCATTTT.

In its sample, this clonotype was seen many times. This chain links TRBV6-1 with TRBJ2-1; D might be TRBD2 (6 bases). CDR3 length: 14 amino acids. Germline loops: CDR1 MNHNS, CDR2 SASEGT. V dropped 5 bases and J dropped 7 bases, with 15 bases sitting between them. The DNA for the CDR3 is TGTGCCAGCAGTCCGCGGGACTGGGCAAATGAGCAGTTCTTC. Encoded protein: CASSPRDWANEQFF.

This clonotype was seen a handful of times. The V and J genes are TRBV4-3 and TRBJ2-7, with TRBD2 identical over 8 bases. Germline loops: CDR1 LGHNA, CDR2 YSLEER. V dropped 1 base and J dropped 2; count of bases not matched to a gene: 10. The CDR3 has 17 amino acids. This CDR3 reads CASSQGQTGGRPYEQYF. Here the CDR3 DNA reads TGCGCCAGCAGCCAAGGGCAGACGGGCGGGAGGCCCTACGAGCAGTACTTC.

This clonotype was observed many times. The rearrangement links TRBV2 to TRBJ2-1, with D tentatively TRBD1 (6 bases). V lost 8 bases and J lost 3, with 17 bases in between. CDR1 and CDR2 (germline): SNHLY, FYNNEI. This CDR3 contains 15 residues. The CDR3 DNA follows: TGTGCCAGCGTGCCCCAACAGGGCTACTACAATGAGCAGTTCTTC. It codes for CASVPQQGYYNEQFF. The full variable domain, rest sourced from reference TRBV2 and TRBJ2-1, is EPEVTQTPSHQVTQMGQEVILRCVPISNHLYFYWYRQILGQKVEFLVSFYNNEISEKSEIFDDQFSVERPDGSNFTLKIRSTKLEDSAMYFCASVPQQGYYNEQFFGPGTRLTVL.

This chain uses TRBV6-1 with TRBJ2-3; D might be TRBD1 (6 bases). The CDR3 extends over 14 amino acids. Germline assignment: CDR1 MNHNS and CDR2 SASEGT. V was trimmed by 7 bases and J by 5 bases, leaving 16 bases between them. CDR3 nucleotide sequence: TGTGCCAGCACCCCCCCAGGGGTAGGAGATACGCAGTATTTT. This sequence encodes CASTPPGVGDTQYF.

Many counts were recorded for this clonotype. The J gene is TRBJ2-7, the V gene TRBV20-1, with 10 bases matching TRBD2. The CDR3 covers 15 residues. Trimming cost V 2 bases and J 5 bases; bases outside gene matches: 9. CDR1 DFQATT and CDR2 SNEGSKA come from the germline V gene (reference sequence). CDR3 bases: TGCAGTGCTAGACCCCGACTAGCGGGCCTTAACGAGCAGTACTTC. Its translation: CSARPRLAGLNEQYF.